Listed below are T cell receptor beta chains from one sample, sequenced in a study of T cells after yellow fever vaccination. A single record per CDR3 protein comes from TCRdb applying MiXCR to the 5' RACE reads. The sample contains around 160,000 distinct CDR3 sequences, approximately 6.8% of which appear only once. Sequenced material: CD4+ T cells sorted from PBMCs, taken 4 to 6 days after the first yellow fever vaccination. Receptors were obtained from a man between 18 and 29 years old who received the YFV17D yellow fever vaccine. The CDR3 runs from the conserved cysteine through the conserved F or W. Fields, in order: D gene, clone size, V gene, J gene, CDR3 DNA, CDR3 protein. D genes are given only for firm matches. Not all rows give a size; the values are once, few, many and, for expanded clones, a class.

>-|-|TRBV5-1|TRBJ1-1
TGCGCCAGCAGCCCCTCCGTCCTAATGAACACTGAAGCTTTCTTT
CASSPSVLMNTEAFF
>-|-|TRBV20-1|TRBJ2-2
TGCAGTGCTAGTCTTGTGAACACCGGGGAGCTGTTTTTT
CSASLVNTGELFF
>TRBD1|-|TRBV7-9|TRBJ2-2
TGTGCCAGCAGCAAAGACAGGGGGCTGGTCACCGGGGAGCTGTTTTTT
CASSKDRGLVTGELFF
>-|few|TRBV6-1|TRBJ1-5
TGTGCCAGCACTCTAGGAGGGGATACACAGCCCCAGCATTTT
CASTLGGDTQPQHF
>-|once|TRBV20-1|TRBJ1-2
TGCAGTGCTAGACATTGGGGAGCCGCAGGAGGCTACACCTTC
CSARHWGAAGGYTF
>-|many|TRBV4-3|TRBJ2-6
TGCGCCAGCAGCCAAGATAGGGGGACTGGGGCCAACGTCCTGACTTTC
CASSQDRGTGANVLTF
>TRBD1|many|TRBV19|TRBJ1-1
TGTGCCAGTAGGGACAGGGCGGGCACTGAAGCTTTCTTT
CASRDRAGTEAFF
>-|many|TRBV5-1|TRBJ2-5
TGCGCCAGCAGCTCCCAGGGGGGAGAAGAGACCCAGTACTTC
CASSSQGGEETQYF
>TRBD1|many|TRBV5-1|TRBJ2-1
TGCGCCAGCAGCGCGCCCGGGACAGGGAACGATGAGCAGTTCTTC
CASSAPGTGNDEQFF
>-|many|TRBV5-1|TRBJ2-5
TGCGCCAGCAGCTGGGGACCGAGGGAGACCCAGTACTTC
CASSWGPRETQYF
>TRBD2|many|TRBV12-3/TRBV12-4|TRBJ2-7
TGTGCCAGCAGTTTGGGACCGGGACTAGCGGGAGACTACGAGCAGTACTTC
CASSLGPGLAGDYEQYF
>-|many|TRBV5-1|TRBJ2-2
TGCGCCAGCAGCTTGGTTCCGGCCACCGGGGAGCTGTTTTTT
CASSLVPATGELFF
>-|few|TRBV20-1|TRBJ1-5
TGCAGTGTATCCCCGGGTAGCAATCAGCCCCAGCATTTT
CSVSPGSNQPQHF
>-|-|TRBV11-2|TRBJ1-1
TGTGCCAGCAGCTTAGATCGGATCGCTGAAGCTTTCTTT
CASSLDRIAEAFF
>TRBD1|many|TRBV29-1|TRBJ2-5
TGCAGCGCACGGACAGGCTACCAAGAGACCCAGTACTTC
CSARTGYQETQYF
>TRBD2|few|TRBV7-9|TRBJ2-4
TGTGCCAGCAGCTTCGGGGGGGAAAACATTCAGTACTTC
CASSFGGENIQYF
>TRBD2|many|TRBV27|TRBJ2-6
TGTGCCAGCGTCGAGTGGGGAGGGAGCCTTAGCTCTGGGGCCAACGTCCTGACTTTC
CASVEWGGSLSSGANVLTF
>TRBD2|many|TRBV2|TRBJ2-5
TGTGCCAGCAGAGCCGGGACTACCCAAGAGACCCAGTACTTC
CASRAGTTQETQYF
>-|many|TRBV10-3|TRBJ1-3
TGTGCCATCACTCAGGGGTACACCATATATTTT
CAITQGYTIYF
>TRBD1|-|TRBV25-1|TRBJ1-2
TGTGCCAGCAGTCGGACAGGGGTTTATGGCTACACCTTC
CASSRTGVYGYTF
>TRBD1|many|TRBV12-3/TRBV12-4|TRBJ1-6
TGTGCCAGCAGTTCAAGCCTGGGACAGGGGAATTCACCCCTCCACTTT
CASSSSLGQGNSPLHF
>-|many|TRBV14|TRBJ1-2
TGTGCCAGCAGCCAAGATCTTCGTGGGACCGCTACTAACTATGGCTACACCTTC
CASSQDLRGTATNYGYTF
>-|-|TRBV20-1|TRBJ1-2
TGCAGTGCTAGGTCTCAGGGGCCGAACTATGGCTACACCTTC
CSARSQGPNYGYTF
>-|-|TRBV6-5|TRBJ2-5
TGTGCCAGCAGTTACTCAGGGTGGGAAAAAGAGACCCAGTACTTC
CASSYSGWEKETQYF
>TRBD2|-|TRBV19|TRBJ2-1
TGTGCCAGTAGTAGGACTAGCGGGGGTATTTTAAGCTCCTACAATGAGCAGTTCTTC
CASSRTSGGILSSYNEQFF
>TRBD2|many|TRBV5-1|TRBJ2-2
TGCGCCAGCAGCTTGGTGACTAGCGGGGGTCAAATTAACACCGGGGAGCTGTTTTTT
CASSLVTSGGQINTGELFF
>-|many|TRBV5-5|TRBJ2-5
TGTGCCAGCAGCCTAGGAGGGAAAGAGACCCAGTACTTC
CASSLGGKETQYF
>-|many|TRBV19|TRBJ2-2
TGTGCCAGTAGGCTTCGGGCAAGTACAGAGGGGGGCACCGGGGAGCTGTTTTTT
CASRLRASTEGGTGELFF
>-|few|TRBV3-1|TRBJ2-5
TGTGCCAGCAGCCTACCCGGGCAAGCGAGAGAGACCCAGTACTTC
CASSLPGQARETQYF
>-|few|TRBV2|TRBJ2-3
TGTGCCAGCTCCCGAGTTCTAGCCGCAGATACGCAGTATTTT
CASSRVLAADTQYF
>-|-|TRBV7-6|TRBJ2-4
TGTGCCAGCAGCTGGGGTTCGGTGTACGGTAAAAACATTCAGTACTTC
CASSWGSVYGKNIQYF
>-|few|TRBV12-3/TRBV12-4|TRBJ2-7
TGTGCCAGCAATAGGGGGGGGGCGATAGACGAGCAGTACTTC
CASNRGGAIDEQYF
>TRBD1|few|TRBV7-2|TRBJ1-2
TGTGCCAGCAGCAAGGACAGGGTTAACTATGGCTACACCTTC
CASSKDRVNYGYTF
>-|many|TRBV5-4|TRBJ1-4
TGTGCCAGCAGCTTGGCAGGGGCCAATGAAAAACTGTTTTTT
CASSLAGANEKLFF
>-|many|TRBV27|TRBJ2-2
TGTGCCAGCAGTTTAATGGGTCCCGGCACCGGGGAGCTGTTTTTT
CASSLMGPGTGELFF
>-|few|TRBV5-1|TRBJ2-6
TGCGCCAGCAGCTTGGATCCGGGCTCTGGGGCCAACGTCCTGACTTTC
CASSLDPGSGANVLTF
>TRBD2|-|TRBV7-2|TRBJ2-1
TGTGCCAGCAGCTCTCTAGCGGGGGGGGGCTATGAGCAGTTCTTC
CASSSLAGGGYEQFF
>TRBD2|few|TRBV7-8|TRBJ2-5
TGTGCCAGCAGCTCCCGACTAGCGGGGGGACAAGAGACCCAGTACTTC
CASSSRLAGGQETQYF
>TRBD2|many|TRBV6-5|TRBJ2-3
TGTGCCAGCAGTTTCCTAGCGGGGGGGGGAGATACGCAGTATTTT
CASSFLAGGGDTQYF
>-|few|TRBV20-1|TRBJ2-5
TGCAGTGCTCGCGACACCCTCCAAGAGACCCAGTACTTC
CSARDTLQETQYF
>TRBD2|few|TRBV5-4|TRBJ2-1
TGTGCCAGCAGCTTGGATAGCGGGGGGGCCAATGAGCAGTTCTTC
CASSLDSGGANEQFF
>TRBD1|-|TRBV5-5|TRBJ1-1
TGTGCCAGCGGCGCGGGACAGGGGGCTGTGGCTTTCTTT
CASGAGQGAVAFF
>-|few|TRBV7-9|TRBJ2-5
TGTGCCAGCAGCACTTCGGGACCCGGGACCCAGTACTTC
CASSTSGPGTQYF
>TRBD1|few|TRBV7-2|TRBJ1-6
TGTGCCAGCAGCCCGGCAGGGGGTTATAATTCACCCCTCCACTTT
CASSPAGGYNSPLHF
>-|many|TRBV5-1|TRBJ2-2
TGCGCCAGCAGCCAACTCGGGGTGATCGGGGAGCTGTTTTTT
CASSQLGVIGELFF
>TRBD2|few|TRBV2|TRBJ2-5
TGTGCCAGCAGTAGCGGGGCCTATCAAGAGACCCAGTACTTC
CASSSGAYQETQYF